Each of the 28 T cell receptor beta chains below was sequenced from the same sample in a study of T cells in Graves' hyperthyroidism and ophthalmopathy. RNA transcripts provided the source from which TCR beta CDR3 regions were amplified. When the TCR CDR3 underwent first-round RT-PCR, the HTBI primer set was used. Each CDR3 protein gets one entry after TCRdb re-called the multiplex PCR reads with MiXCR. The sample contains fewer than 650,000 distinct CDR3 sequences, 14% of which appear only once. Sequencing was done on a sample of blood. All receptors come from a woman between 18 and 30 years old with Graves' ophthalmopathy.

This clonotype was recorded many times. The V gene is TRBV20-1, the J gene TRBJ2-3; D remains ambiguous. Germline values: CDR1 DFQATT, CDR2 SNEGSKA (reference sequence). Between the trimmed V and J ends, which lost 3 bases and 1 base, there was a span of 14 bases. The CDR3 totals 15 residues. The CDR3 reads CSASPRDRGTDTQYF. The CDR3 DNA reads TGCAGTGCTAGCCCCCGAGATAGGGGCACAGATACGCAGTATTTT.

This clonotype was counted ten times or more. J is TRBJ2-2 and V is TRBV24-1; D not resolved. Trimming removed 0 bases at V and 4 bases at J, with 8 bases between. The CDR3 is made up of 15 amino acids. The germline V gene has CDR1 KGHDR and CDR2 SFDVKD. The CDR3 nucleotides are TGTGCCACCAGTGATTTGGGGTGGGGCACCGGGGAGCTGTTTTTT. Translated, it gives CATSDLGWGTGELFF.

This clonotype was recorded once. The chain recombines TRBV28 with TRBJ1-5; D possibly corresponds to TRBD1 (6 bases). The CDR3 extends over 16 amino acids. V was shortened by 1 base and J by 7 bases, with 17 bases between the two germline ends. CDR1 and CDR2 from the germline V gene are MDHEN and SYDVKM. CDR3: CASSLFIWAGAQPQHF. The CDR3 DNA is TGTGCCAGCAGTTTATTTATATGGGCAGGGGCCCAGCCCCAGCATTTT.

Regarding this clonotype: Being one base from a much bigger clone, this may be a read error. J is TRBJ1-4 and V is TRBV12-3 or TRBV12-4, with a tentative D call TRBD1 (6 bases). The CDR3 sequence is 16 residues long. CDR3 in DNA: TGTGCCAGCAGTCCTGGGGGGGCTGCAACTAATGAAAAACTGTCTTTT. Protein sequence: CASSPGGAATNEKLSF.

The chain uses TRBV6-1 and TRBJ2-4; possibly TRBD2 for D (7 bases). There are 17 residues in the CDR3. V lost 5 bases to trimming and J lost 1 base, with 18 bases between them. The germline V gene has CDR1 MNHNS and CDR2 SASEGT. CDR3 nucleotides: TGTGCCAGCAGTACCGGTATGCGGGGGCTCGCCAAAAACATTCAGTACTTC. It encodes CASSTGMRGLAKNIQYF.

This clonotype has just a few counts. The chain is built from TRBV19 and TRBJ1-2, with 7 positions matching TRBD1. The CDR3 has 15 residues. V shed 8 bases, J shed 0 bases, and the junction held 9 bases outside the gene matches. Germline V gene sequence: CDR1 LNHDA, CDR2 SQIVND (reference sequence). The CDR3 nucleotides read TGTGCCAGTCGCCAAGGGACAGCAGCTAACTATGGCTACACCTTC. Encoded protein: CASRQGTAANYGYTF.

This chain uses TRBV6-1 with TRBJ1-5, with no clear D. The V end was cut by 5 bases, the J end by 12 bases, with 17 bases between. Germline V gene data show CDR1 as MNHNS and CDR2 as SASEGT. The CDR3 consists of 13 residues. This chain's CDR3 is CASSPPFPHLQHF. CDR3 coding DNA: TGTGCCAGCAGTCCACCCTTCCCTCATCTCCAGCATTTT.

The rearrangement uses TRBV4-2 and TRBJ2-7, with 8 positions matching TRBD1. The junction had 4 bases not matched to a gene; V was cut back by 0 bases and J by 0 bases. Germline V CDR1 and CDR2: LGHNA, YNFKEQ. CDR3 length: 16 amino acids. CDR3 nucleotides: TGTGCCAGCAGCCAAGACCGGGACAGGAGCTCCTACGAGCAGTACTTC. Translating it yields CASSQDRDRSSYEQYF.

This clonotype was seen at least ten times. V usage is TRBV11-3 and J usage is TRBJ2-5, with no clear D. The germline V gene has CDR1 SGHNT and CDR2 YENEEA. With 2 bases removed from V and 4 bases from J, the gap between germline ends came to 17 bases. This CDR3 contains 16 residues. CDR3 nucleotide sequence: TGTGCCAGCAGCTTATTCGGCCCTACTTTGGGAGAGACCCAGTACTTC. Amino acid sequence: CASSLFGPTLGETQYF.

Many counts were recorded for this clonotype. V is TRBV30 and J is TRBJ1-2; maybe TRBD1 (5 bases). Germline V gene lookup returns CDR1 GTSNPN and CDR2 SVGIG (reference sequence). The CDR3 spans 13 residues. Trimming took off 2 bases at V and 4 bases at J, with 11 bases between the two ends. CDR3 DNA sequence: TGTGCCTGGAGTTCAGGGCTCGGCTATGGCTACACCTTC. As protein: CAWSSGLGYGYTF. Drawing the rest from reference TRBV30 and TRBJ1-2, the complete variable domain is SQTIHQWPATLVQPVGSPLSLECTVEGTSNPNLYWYRQAAGRGLQLLFYSVGIGQISSEVPQNLSASRPQDRQFILSSKKLLLSDSGFYLCAWSSGLGYGYTFGSGTRLTVV.

This clonotype appeared many times. The chain recombines TRBV20-1 with TRBJ2-7, with 7 positions matching TRBD1. V was clipped by 1 base and J by 1 base; unmatched bases: 4. Per germline, CDR1 DFQATT and CDR2 SNEGSKA (reference sequence). The CDR3 has 14 amino acids. The CDR3 DNA reads TGCAGTGCTAGAGTTCGGGACAGATCCTACGAGCAGTACTTC. Translated, it gives CSARVRDRSYEQYF.

J is TRBJ2-4 and V is TRBV5-1, with D unresolved. CDR1 and CDR2 from the germline V gene are SGHRS and YFSETQ. V dropped 4 bases and J dropped 4 bases, with 15 bases sitting between them. This CDR3 region has 15 residues. CDR3 bases: TGCGCCAGCAGCCAAGATCGGAGCAGGAAAAACATTCAGTACTTC. Translating it yields CASSQDRSRKNIQYF.

This clonotype was seen many times. The chain recombines TRBV30 with TRBJ2-1; D gene uncertain. The germline V gene encodes CDR1 GTSNPN and CDR2 SVGIG (reference sequence). CDR3 length: 13 amino acids. Trimming shortened V by 1 base and J by 9 bases, and 13 bases separated the two germline ends. DNA of the CDR3: TGTGCCTGGAGTGCATTCCCGTCCAGTGAGCAGTTCTTC. Protein product: CAWSAFPSSEQFF.

This clonotype was detected ten times or more. Possible read error: a much larger clone is one base away. This rearrangement joins TRBV11-2 to TRBJ2-1; D is possibly TRBD1 (5 bases). The germline CDR1 and CDR2 sequences are SGHAT and FQNNGV. V gave up 0 bases and J gave up 9 bases, with 9 bases separating them. There are 13 residues in the CDR3. The CDR3 bases are TGTGCCAGCAGCTTAGAGACGCAGGGTGAGCAGTTCTTC. It yields the protein CASSLETQGEQFF.

At least ten counts were recorded for this clonotype. This sequence joins TRBV27 and TRBJ2-5; D is unresolved. Germline CDR1 and CDR2: MNHEY and SMNVEV (reference sequence). This CDR3 has 13 residues. Deletions cut 6 bases from V and 1 base from J, with 9 bases between. In DNA, the CDR3 is TGTGCCAGCAGCCTCAGTTTCCAAGAGACCCAGTACTTC. It translates to CASSLSFQETQYF.

Note on this clonotype: This may come from a read error, since a much larger clone is one base off. J is TRBJ2-1 and V is TRBV3-1; D ambiguous. V was trimmed by 4 bases and J by 3 bases, leaving 16 bases between them. Germline CDR1 LGHDT, CDR2 YNNKEL (reference sequence). The CDR3 extends over 16 amino acids. CDR3 nucleotide sequence: TGTGCCAGCAGCCCGAGAATACTCCTCTACTACAATGAGCAGTTCTTC. This codes for CASSPRILLYYNEQFF.

This clonotype came up many times. The chain recombines TRBV30 with TRBJ2-2, with a tentative D call TRBD2 (5 bases). The CDR3 runs 14 residues. The V gene lost 2 bases and the J gene lost 5 bases, with 12 bases spanning the gap. CDR1 and CDR2 (germline): GTSNPN, SVGIG (reference sequence). In DNA form, the CDR3 reads TGTGCCTGGAGTCTCGGACTGACAACCGGGGAGCTGTTTTTT. Its protein product is CAWSLGLTTGELFF.

This clonotype was recorded at least ten times. This sequence joins TRBV28 and TRBJ2-7; 7 nucleotides line up with TRBD2. Germline loops: CDR1 MDHEN, CDR2 SYDVKM. This CDR3 contains 15 residues. The trim removed 5 bases at V and 2 bases at J, leaving 9 bases unmatched. CDR3 region: CASSPNWGGPYEQYF. The DNA for the CDR3 is TGTGCCAGCAGTCCCAATTGGGGGGGACCCTACGAGCAGTACTTC.

This clonotype has at least ten counts. This chain uses TRBV7-3 with TRBJ2-7, with a weak D call TRBD1 (5 bases). CDR3 size: 13 residues. In germline, CDR1 is SGHTA, CDR2 FQGTGA. With 5 bases removed from V and 4 bases from J, the gap between germline ends came to 12 bases. The chain's CDR3 is CASSPRPGYEQYF. CDR3 bases: TGTGCCAGCAGCCCCCGCCCAGGGTACGAGCAGTACTTC.

The table lists this clonotype with many counts. V is TRBV6-1 and J is TRBJ2-1, with D tentatively TRBD2 (6 bases). This CDR3 region has 16 residues. From germline, CDR1 is MNHNS and CDR2 SASEGT. V lost 4 bases, J lost 4 bases, and 17 bases lay in between. The CDR3 coding sequence is TGTGCCAGCAGTGCCCGGGAGACTAGAATATACAATGAGCAGTTCTTC. Protein sequence: CASSARETRIYNEQFF.

V gene TRBV6-2 or TRBV6-3 combines with J gene TRBJ1-3; D is unresolved. CDR3 length equals 13 residues. V was trimmed by 6 bases and J by 4 bases, leaving 10 bases between them. CDR1 MNHEY and CDR2 SVGEGT come from the germline V gene. The CDR3 here is CASRTAPGNTIYF. The CDR3 nucleotides read TGTGCCAGCAGGACCGCCCCGGGAAACACCATATATTTT.

This sequence joins TRBV2 and TRBJ1-4; tentatively, D is TRBD1 (5 bases). Germline V gives CDR1 SNHLY, CDR2 FYNNEI. The CDR3 sequence is 16 residues long. Between the trimmed V and J ends, which lost 3 bases and 5 bases, there was a span of 16 bases. CDR3 amino acids: CASSDSGVGGNEKLFF. The CDR3 DNA sequence: TGTGCCAGCAGTGATTCGGGGGTCGGTGGAAATGAAAAACTGTTTTTT.

This clonotype was observed at least ten times. This chain connects TRBV12-3 or TRBV12-4 to TRBJ2-7; a possible D gene is TRBD1 (6 bases). CDR3 length: 15 amino acids. V lost 5 bases to trimming and J lost 3 bases, with 17 bases between them. The CDR3: CASSPQTGSVYEQYF. The CDR3 bases are TGTGCCAGCAGTCCTCAGACAGGTTCGGTCTACGAGCAGTACTTC.

This clonotype showed up just a few times. The gene calls are TRBV7-8 and TRBJ2-7, with D perhaps TRBD2 (6 bases). The CDR3 length is 14 residues. CDR1 and CDR2 from the germline V gene are SGHVS and FQNEAQ. Trimming stripped 2 bases from V and 3 bases from J, with 11 bases between. The chain's CDR3 is CASSLKSGDYEQYF. CDR3 bases: TGTGCCAGCAGCTTAAAATCGGGAGACTACGAGCAGTACTTC.

This clonotype occurred many times. The gene calls are TRBV4-2 and TRBJ1-2; a possible D gene is TRBD1 (6 bases). Trimming pared 2 bases from V and 4 bases from J, leaving 14 bases between. This CDR3 comprises 15 residues. Per germline, CDR1 LGHNA and CDR2 YNFKEQ. The CDR3 nucleotides are TGTGCCAGCAGCCAACTCCGAGGGACACCCTATGGCTACACCTTC. Translation: CASSQLRGTPYGYTF.

The chain recombines TRBV6-2 or TRBV6-3 with TRBJ2-1, with 12 bases lining up with TRBD2. Trimming at V came to 6 bases and at J to 8 bases, leaving 8 bases not matched to a gene. CDR3 size: 15 residues. Germline lookup yields CDR1 MNHEY and CDR2 SVGEGT. The CDR3 DNA follows: TGTGCCAGCAGCCACGGACTAGCGGGGTCGTATGAGCAGTTCTTC. Encoded protein: CASSHGLAGSYEQFF.

The gene calls are TRBV6-5 and TRBJ1-6, with D perhaps matching TRBD1 (5 bases). V lost 2 bases, J lost 9 bases, and 17 bases lay in between. In germline, CDR1 is MNHEY, CDR2 SVGAGI. CDR3 length: 16 residues. CDR3 in amino acids: CASSYGAGPLGSPLHF. As DNA, the CDR3 is TGTGCCAGCAGTTACGGCGCAGGGCCCCTAGGTTCACCCCTCCACTTT.

V usage is TRBV3-1 and J usage is TRBJ1-2; weak D call: TRBD1 (5 bases). V dropped 1 base and J dropped 1 base, with 16 bases sitting between them. This CDR3 is 17 amino acids long. Germline V gene lookup returns CDR1 LGHDT and CDR2 YNNKEL (reference sequence). The CDR3 region has the DNA TGTGCCAGCAGCCAAGCCTCTCGTGGGGCTTTTAACTATGGCTACACCTTC. It encodes CASSQASRGAFNYGYTF.